The present T cell receptor (beta chain) was sequenced within a study of T cells after yellow fever vaccination. Germline assignment: CDR1 SGHDT and CDR2 YYEEEE. J was trimmed by 2 bases and V by 3 bases; bases with no gene match: 5. The CDR3 consists of 15 residues. TCRdb re-analysed the 5' RACE reads in MiXCR, keeping a single row per CDR3 protein. Of some 120,000 distinct CDR3 sequences detected, around 8% appear once; the ten largest clones hold 25%. V is TRBV5-6 and J is TRBJ2-7; 10 bases are a match to TRBD2. Sequencing was performed on CD8+ T cells sorted from PBMCs, taken 45 days after the yellow fever booster vaccination. The receptor was derived from a man younger than 45 who received the YFV17D yellow fever vaccine. CDR3 in amino acids: CASSSASGGTYEQYF. CDR3 in DNA: TGTGCCAGCAGCTCGGCTAGCGGGGGAACCTACGAGCAGTACTTC.